This T cell receptor beta chain was documented in a study of blood T cell repertoires in COVID-19. Across the whole study: Donors in the United States, Italy and Spain gave samples during acute or convalescent COVID-19. PBMCs, B-cell-depleted T cells, or T cells provided the cDNA or gDNA that made up the material.

This clone has just one count. The CDR3 consists of 15 residues. The V gene's germline CDR1 is MNHEY and CDR2 SVGEGT. V lost 5 bases and J 0 bases, leaving 10 bases between the germline ends. Original handling: Researchers report that nucleated cell counts were estimated from reference gene primer amplification. TCRdb's table, derived via immunoSEQ multiplex PCR, lists solely in-frame clones and lacks some. The V and J calls and the clone size are those of that table, but D and trimming were determined from the DNA. This table has 120,000 or so clones, 70% to 90% appearing once. The chain uses TRBV6-2 or TRBV6-3 and TRBJ1-4; D might be TRBD1 (6 bases). This TCR was recovered from a woman aged 55 to 70 with acute or convalescent COVID-19. Sequenced material: peripheral blood. The CDR3 loop is CASSAQGTTNEKLFF. As DNA, the CDR3 is TGTGCCAGCAGTGCACAGGGTACAACTAATGAAAAACTGTTTTTT.